Below are 5 T cell receptor delta chains sequenced from a single sample in a study of γδ T cells in repeated Plasmodium falciparum infection. Bulk repertoires came from Vgamma9/Vdelta2+ or Vdelta2-negative gammadelta T cells flow-sorted from PBMC. TCRdb processed the multiplex PCR reads again with the CATT caller. The table has roughly 93,000 delta-chain clones, 0.8% to 1% seen once. Sequenced input: gamma-delta T cells from blood. Receptors originate from a pool of human donors (malaria-infected and uninfected, not separated).

Points on this clone: A far larger clone is a single base away, which makes a read error likely. The identical CDR3 is also encoded by other nucleotide sequences in the sample. The V gene is TRDV2, the J gene TRDJ1, with 10 bases that match TRDD3. The J gene, absent from TCRdb, was called here by matching the DNA to germline. J lost 2 bases, V lost 2 bases, and 13 bases had no gene match. The CDR3 is 18 amino acids. Germline CDR1 GEAIGNYY, CDR2 EKD. The DNA for the CDR3 is TGTGCCTGTGACAAGGGGGATACGGCCACCTCGCAGACCGATAAACTCATCTTT. Protein product: CACDKGDTATSQTDKLIF.

As regards this clone: The protein recorded in TCRdb matches a much larger clone and deviates from this DNA's translation at residue 4, suggesting a read error; the protein here is obtained by translating the DNA. The V gene is TRDV2, the J gene TRDJ1; 8 nucleotides line up with TRDD3. TCRdb carries no J gene annotation; the J gene was assigned here by matching the DNA with germline. This CDR3 comprises 15 residues. V was pared by 5 bases and J by 2 bases, with 9 bases of the junction left unmatched. CDR1 and CDR2 from the germline V gene are GEAIGNYY and EKD. CDR3 sequence reads: CACGTRGGFTDKLIF. The DNA of the CDR3 is TGTGCCTGTGGCACGCGTGGGGGATTTACCGATAAACTCATCTTT.

This clone was observed a few times. The protein TCRdb lists belongs to a much larger clone and differs from this DNA's translation at residue 13, which points to a read error; the protein shown is made from the DNA. The V gene call reads TRDV1; no J gene was called; the table's D call of TRDD3 was not tested on the DNA. This CDR3 is built from 15 residues. Germline V lookup: CDR1 TSWWSYY, CDR2 QGS. CDR3 in amino acids: CALGEAGVSTDKPIF. The CDR3 DNA reads TGTGCTCTTGGGGAAGCGGGGGTTAGCACCGATAAACCCATCTTT.

On this clone: The mismatch at residue 18 between this DNA's translation and the TCRdb protein of a much larger clone likely reflects a read error; the protein shown is translated from the DNA. The CDR3 sequence: CALGPRGGGDNGGTDKLTF. CDR3 nucleotide sequence: TGTGCTCTTGGGCCACGTGGCGGGGGGGATAATGGTGGGACCGATAAACTCACCTTT. Here the V gene is TRDV1, but the J gene went uncalled; TRDD3 was called by the table and not checked on the DNA. Germline assignment: CDR1 TSWWSYY and CDR2 QGS. The CDR3 has 19 amino acids.

A note on this clone: TCRdb shows a much larger clone's protein in place of this DNA's translation, and the two differ at residue 7, likely through a read error; the protein shown is translated from the DNA. The chain uses TRDV2 and TRDJ3, with a tentative D call TRDD3 (6 bases). In the absence of a J gene in TCRdb, the DNA was matched to germline to assign it here. Trimming stripped 2 bases from V and 0 bases from J, with 13 bases between. CDR1 is GEAIGNYY and CDR2 is EKD in the germline V gene. There are 18 residues in the CDR3. CDR3 coding DNA: TGTGCCTGTGACAAAATACCGGGGGACTCCTGGGACACCCGACAGATGTTTTTC. Protein sequence: CACDKIPGDSWDTRQMFF.